These T cell receptor beta chains were read from a single sample in a study of blood T cell repertoires in COVID-19. Assay: immunoSEQ multiplex PCR; the TCRdb copy retains only in-frame clones and omits some. Here the sample spans around 100,000 clones, around 85% being singletons. Material for sequencing was peripheral blood. The receptor set was obtained from a woman between 65 and 79 years old with active or convalescent COVID-19. CDR3s include the opening cysteine and the closing phenylalanine or tryptophan. The order of the fields is V gene, D gene, J gene, CDR3 protein, CDR3 DNA. The D gene is left open where the match is weak.

V gene: TRBV2
D gene: TRBD1
J gene: TRBJ2-5
CDR3 protein: CASSVGDSLQETQYF
CDR3 DNA: TGTGCCAGCAGTGTAGGGGACAGTCTCCAAGAGACCCAGTACTTC

V gene: TRBV4-1
D gene: TRBD2
J gene: TRBJ2-7
CDR3 protein: CASSQGLAGISYEQYF
CDR3 DNA: TGCGCCAGCAGCCAAGGACTAGCGGGGATATCCTACGAGCAGTACTTC

V gene: TRBV7-2
D gene: -
J gene: TRBJ1-4
CDR3 protein: CASSLSYNRENEKLFF
CDR3 DNA: TGTGCCAGCAGCTTATCATACAACAGAGAGAATGAAAAACTGTTTTTT

V gene: TRBV12-3/TRBV12-4
D gene: -
J gene: TRBJ2-5
CDR3 protein: CASTSNSQGTQYF
CDR3 DNA: TGTGCCAGCACTTCCAACTCTCAGGGGACCCAGTACTTC

V gene: TRBV6-2/TRBV6-3
D gene: TRBD1
J gene: TRBJ1-4
CDR3 protein: CASSPTDRSLTTTNEKLFF
CDR3 DNA: TGTGCCAGCAGTCCCACGGACAGGTCGCTCACGACAACTAATGAAAAACTGTTTTTT

V gene: TRBV27
D gene: -
J gene: TRBJ2-2
CDR3 protein: CASRGRVGELFF
CDR3 DNA: TGTGCCAGCAGGGGGCGTGTCGGGGAGCTGTTTTTT

V gene: TRBV29-1
D gene: -
J gene: TRBJ1-4
CDR3 protein: CSGRGGDEKLFF
CDR3 DNA: TGCAGCGGAAGGGGAGGAGACGAAAAACTGTTTTTT

V gene: TRBV28
D gene: -
J gene: TRBJ1-2
CDR3 protein: CASKTDYGYTF
CDR3 DNA: TGTGCCAGCAAGACTGACTATGGCTACACCTTC

V gene: TRBV5-1
D gene: TRBD2
J gene: TRBJ2-1
CDR3 protein: CASSSSGSVDEQFF
CDR3 DNA: TGCGCCAGCAGCTCTAGCGGGAGTGTGGATGAGCAGTTCTTC

V gene: TRBV11-2
D gene: -
J gene: TRBJ2-3
CDR3 protein: CASSTGRGRGVMDTQYF
CDR3 DNA: TGTGCCAGCAGCACAGGGAGGGGACGGGGGGTTATGGATACGCAGTATTTT

V gene: TRBV29-1
D gene: -
J gene: TRBJ2-5
CDR3 protein: CSVQDRQRETQYF
CDR3 DNA: TGCAGCGTTCAAGACAGACAACGGGAGACCCAGTACTTC

V gene: TRBV2
D gene: TRBD1
J gene: TRBJ1-6
CDR3 protein: CASTGQGSGSPLHF
CDR3 DNA: TGTGCCAGCACGGGACAGGGGTCGGGTTCACCCCTCCACTTT

V gene: TRBV27
D gene: TRBD1
J gene: TRBJ1-1
CDR3 protein: CASSLSDRAGAEAFF
CDR3 DNA: TGTGCCAGCAGTTTATCGGACAGGGCGGGGGCTGAAGCTTTCTTT